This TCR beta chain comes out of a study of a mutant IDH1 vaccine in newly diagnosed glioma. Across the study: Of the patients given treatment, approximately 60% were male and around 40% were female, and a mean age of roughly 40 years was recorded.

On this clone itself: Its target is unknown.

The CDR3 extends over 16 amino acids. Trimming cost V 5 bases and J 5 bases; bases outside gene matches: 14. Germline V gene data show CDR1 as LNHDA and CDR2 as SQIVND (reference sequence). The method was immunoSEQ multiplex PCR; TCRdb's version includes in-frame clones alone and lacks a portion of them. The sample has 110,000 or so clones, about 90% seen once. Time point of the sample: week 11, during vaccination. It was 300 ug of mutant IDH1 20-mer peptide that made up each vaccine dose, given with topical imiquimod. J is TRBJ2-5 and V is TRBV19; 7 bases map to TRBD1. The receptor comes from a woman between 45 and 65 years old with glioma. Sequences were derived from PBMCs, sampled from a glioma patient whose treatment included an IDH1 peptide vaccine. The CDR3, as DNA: TGTGCCAGTAGTCCACGGGACAGAAAGGGCGGGGAGACCCAGTACTTC. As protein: CASSPRDRKGGETQYF.